A single sample gave rise to the 24 T cell receptor beta chains below, sequenced in a study of blood T cells in healthy people across ages (dated by TCRdb to about 2015). The library relied on 5' RACE. Instrument on record: Illumina HiSeq 2500. A second PCR of roughly 7 to 12 cycles was performed with a sample-barcoded 5' primer and a J-beta primer mix. TCRdb reprocessed the public reads (quality trimming at Q25 with fastp, clone calling with MiXCR) and kept in-frame beta chains. CDR3 protein sequences are deduplicated, and each keeps its most common genes and DNA. Counted in this sample were about 1,800,000 distinct CDR3 sequences; about 28% of them appeared once. The top ten clones comprise more than 6% of the sample. Sequencing input: blood. The receptors were sampled from a woman in her twenties or thirties in good health.

CDR3 DNA: TGTGCCAGCAGCTTTAACCCTAGTTTGGAAGCTTTCTTT. It yields the protein CASSFNPSLEAFF. J is TRBJ1-1 and V is TRBV13, with D uncertain. V dropped 3 bases and J dropped 8 bases, with 13 bases sitting between them. CDR3 size: 13 residues. CDR1 and CDR2 from the germline V gene are PRHDT and FYEKMQ (reference sequence). Together with reference TRBV13 and TRBJ1-1, the CDR3 gives the full variable domain: AAGVIQSPRHLIKEKRETATLKCYPIPRHDTVYWYQQGPGQDPQFLISFYEKMQSDKGSIPDRFSAQQFSDYHSELNMSSLELGDSALYFCASSFNPSLEAFFGQGTRLTVV.

This clonotype is a singleton in its sample. A read error may explain this, as a much larger clone is one base away. V is TRBV7-9 and J is TRBJ2-1; possible D gene TRBD2, 6 bases. In germline, CDR1 is SEHNR, CDR2 FQNEAQ (reference sequence). The CDR3 runs to 15 residues. This chain's CDR3 is CAGSSEASRDYEQFF. CDR3 in DNA: TGTGCCGGCAGTTCCGAGGCTAGCAGGGACTATGAGCAGTTCTTC.

This clonotype was seen repeatedly, ten times or more. The chain links TRBV7-2 to TRBJ2-4; no reliable D call. Trimming left V 1 base short and J 9 bases short, with 10 bases between. The CDR3 is made up of 13 amino acids. Germline assignment: CDR1 SGHTA and CDR2 FQGNSA. The CDR3, as DNA: TGTGCCAGCAGCTTAGACCCCACCACCATTCAGTACTTC. Amino acids: CASSLDPTTIQYF.

This clonotype was counted a few times. The genes are TRBV28 and TRBJ2-7, with a weak D call TRBD1 (6 bases). CDR3 length: 15 residues. From germline, CDR1 is MDHEN and CDR2 SYDVKM. V lost 5 bases and J 2 bases, leaving 16 bases between the germline ends. As DNA, the CDR3 is TGTGCCAGCAGTCACAAGGGGGTGGGCCCCTACGAGCAGTACTTC. Residues: CASSHKGVGPYEQYF.

This chain uses TRBV15 with TRBJ2-7, with D hard to call. There are 14 residues in the CDR3. CDR1 LNHNV and CDR2 YYDKDF come from the germline V gene (reference sequence). The ends were cut back, 2 bases at V and 1 base at J, with 9 bases in the middle. CDR3: CATSRISESYEQYF. The CDR3, as DNA: TGTGCCACCAGCAGAATTTCGGAATCCTACGAGCAGTACTTC.

The chain carries TRBV4-1 and TRBJ1-4, with D perhaps TRBD1 (5 bases). The V gene's germline CDR1 is MGHRA and CDR2 YSYEKL. The V gene lost 4 bases and the J gene lost 5 bases, with 8 bases spanning the gap. The CDR3 is made up of 13 amino acids. The CDR3 DNA reads as TGCGCCAGCAGCCCACAGGAAAATGAAAAACTGTTTTTT. Translation gives CASSPQENEKLFF.

This chain links TRBV7-2 with TRBJ2-1; D remains unclear. This CDR3 region has 14 residues. The V gene's germline CDR1 is SGHTA and CDR2 FQGNSA. Trimming pared 3 bases from V and 6 bases from J, leaving 12 bases between. The CDR3, as DNA: TGTGCCAGCAGCTTTGCCGGCCCGGCCAATGAGCAGTTCTTC. Translating gives CASSFAGPANEQFF.

The chain uses TRBV20-1 and TRBJ2-3; TRBD2 aligns across 11 bases. V shed 6 bases and J 7 bases; nucleotides not matched to a gene: 12. This CDR3 has 15 amino acids. Per germline, CDR1 DFQATT and CDR2 SNEGSKA (reference sequence). CDR3 amino acids: CSAPKGLAGGHTQYF. The CDR3 coding sequence is TGCAGTGCGCCAAAGGGTCTAGCGGGAGGTCATACGCAGTATTTT.

A remark on this clonotype: A read error may be the cause here, since a much bigger clone is one base away. The V gene is TRBV29-1, the J gene TRBJ2-1; D possibly corresponds to TRBD2 (5 bases). CDR1 and CDR2 (germline): SQVTM, ANQGSEA. The CDR3 covers 11 residues. V lost 7 bases and J 13 bases, leaving 17 bases between the germline ends. The CDR3 DNA is TGCAGCGGCGGACGGGAAGAGACCCAGTTCTTC. Protein: CSGGREETQFF.

The chain recombines TRBV18 with TRBJ2-3; maybe TRBD2 (6 bases). The length of the CDR3 is 15 residues. Germline V gives CDR1 KGHSH, CDR2 LQKENI. With 6 bases removed from V and 1 base from J, the gap between germline ends came to 14 bases. The CDR3 region has the DNA TGTGCCAGCTCGCCGACTAGACCTGGCACAGATACGCAGTATTTT. Translation gives CASSPTRPGTDTQYF.

This sequence joins TRBV5-1 and TRBJ2-3, with D unresolved. The CDR3 sequence is 14 residues long. CDR1 and CDR2 from the germline V gene are SGHRS and YFSETQ. The germline V and J ends were trimmed by 3 bases and 6 bases, with 14 bases remaining between them. CDR3 loop: CASSSDSFLDTQYF. CDR3 in DNA: TGCGCCAGCAGCTCCGACTCCTTTCTTGATACGCAGTATTTT.

There are many counts of this clonotype. This sequence joins TRBV6-4 and TRBJ1-2, with TRBD1 matching 11 bases. Trimming removed 6 bases from V and 8 bases from J; junction bases left unmatched: 8. The CDR3 consists of 14 residues. Germline-derived CDR1 and CDR2 are MRHNA and SNTAGT. CDR3 residues: CASSEHGQGAGYTF. As DNA, the CDR3 is TGTGCCAGCAGCGAACATGGACAGGGGGCCGGCTACACCTTC.

This chain connects TRBV9 to TRBJ1-3, with TRBD1 as a possible D gene (6 bases). The germline gives CDR1 SGDLS, CDR2 YYNGEE. V gave up 4 bases and J gave up 0 bases, with 14 bases separating them. The CDR3 has 16 residues. The CDR3 here is CASSPRDILSGNTIYF. The CDR3 DNA reads TGTGCCAGCAGCCCCCGGGACATACTCTCTGGAAACACCATATATTTT. Drawing the rest from reference TRBV9 and TRBJ1-3, the complete variable domain is DSGVTQTPKHLITATGQRVTLRCSPRSGDLSVYWYQQSLDQGLQFLIQYYNGEERAKGNILERFSAQQFPDLHSELNLSSLELGDSALYFCASSPRDILSGNTIYFGEGSWLTVV.

The gene calls are TRBV20-1 and TRBJ2-1; TRBD2 might be the D (5 bases). CDR3 length: 15 amino acids. V dropped 3 bases and J dropped 2 bases, with 14 bases sitting between them. CDR1 is DFQATT, CDR2 SNEGSKA, per germline (reference sequence). CDR3 in amino acids: CSASPREVPYNEQFF. The DNA of the CDR3 is TGCAGTGCTAGCCCCCGGGAAGTTCCCTACAATGAGCAGTTCTTC.

This clonotype was counted ten times or more. The genes are TRBV7-2 and TRBJ1-2; D is ambiguous. V was trimmed by 5 bases and J by 4 bases, leaving 11 bases between them. CDR1 is SGHTA and CDR2 is FQGNSA in the germline V gene. The CDR3 runs to 13 residues. The CDR3 protein is CASSQRTTYGYTF. CDR3 sequence (DNA): TGTGCCAGCAGCCAGAGGACGACCTATGGCTACACCTTC.

This clonotype was seen more than once but under ten times. Just one base apart from a much larger clone, this may be a read error. The V and J genes are TRBV10-2 and TRBJ2-5, with a possible D match to TRBD2 (6 bases). This CDR3 has 13 amino acids. Germline CDR1 reads WSHSY; CDR2 reads SAAADI. The CDR3 sequence: CAGSPTSQETQYF. The DNA for the CDR3 is TGCGCCGGCAGCCCGACTAGTCAAGAGACCCAGTACTTC.

For this clonotype: This may come from a read error, since a much larger clone is one base off. The gene calls are TRBV11-2 and TRBJ1-2; D call uncertain. Germline loops: CDR1 SGHAT, CDR2 FQNNGV. The CDR3 totals 16 residues. Between the trimmed V and J ends, which lost 5 bases and 0 bases, there was a span of 16 bases. CDR3 sequence: CASSPPSPQPNYGYTF. The CDR3 coding sequence is TGTGCCAGCAGCCCCCCCTCCCCACAGCCTAACTATGGCTACACCTTC.

This clonotype was found a few times. The chain has TRBV29-1 and TRBJ1-1, with D unclear. The CDR3 spans 15 residues. V lost 4 bases and J lost 5, with 20 bases in between. Germline V CDR1 and CDR2: SQVTM, ANQGSEA. This CDR3 reads CSVGASWEGPTEAFF. In nucleotides, the CDR3 is TGCAGCGTTGGGGCCTCGTGGGAAGGACCAACTGAAGCTTTCTTT.

Note on this clonotype: The junction departs from the called germline gene at one end, perhaps through a read error. The chain combines TRBV20-1 with TRBJ2-3, with a possible D match to TRBD2 (6 bases). Germline CDR1 DFQATT, CDR2 SNEGSKA (reference sequence). The CDR3 has 18 residues. The CDR3 region is CGARDYEGGGVEPDTQYF. Here the CDR3 DNA reads TGCGGTGCTAGAGATTATGAGGGAGGCGGGGTAGAGCCAGATACGCAGTATTTT.

This clonotype has a handful of counts. V and J are TRBV12-5 and TRBJ2-4; D gene ambiguous. Germline loops: CDR1 LGHNT, CDR2 FRNRAP. The CDR3 loop spans 11 amino acids. Trimming stripped 3 bases from V and 15 bases from J, with 12 bases between. Here the CDR3 DNA reads TGTGCTAGTGGTTTCGAGGAGCTCACGTACTTC. Translating it yields CASGFEELTYF.

This clonotype was counted between two and nine times. The chain is built from TRBV20-1 and TRBJ2-1; TRBD2 agrees at 7 bases. After removal of 0 bases from V and 3 bases from J, the junction contained 8 bases not matched to a gene. Germline V gives CDR1 DFQATT, CDR2 SNEGSKA (reference sequence). This CDR3 has 16 amino acids. The CDR3 here is CSARDANGRSYNEQFF. Here the CDR3 DNA reads TGCAGTGCTAGAGACGCCAACGGGAGGAGCTACAATGAGCAGTTCTTC.

This clonotype was seen repeatedly, ten times or more. The chain links TRBV7-4 to TRBJ2-1; the match to TRBD2 covers 10 bases. Germline CDR1 is SGHVT and CDR2 is SQSDAQ. After removal of 8 bases from V and 3 bases from J, the junction contained 13 bases not matched to a gene. The CDR3 totals 17 residues. The CDR3 protein is CASPLRLAGENYNEQFF. The CDR3 region has the DNA TGTGCCAGCCCCTTACGGCTAGCGGGGGAGAACTACAATGAGCAGTTCTTC.

As regards this clonotype: Possible read error: a much larger clone is one base away. The chain has TRBV7-2 and TRBJ2-1; the D gene is possibly TRBD1 (6 bases). The DNA end lines up better with TRBJ2-7; the J call may be wrong. The CDR3 loop spans 15 amino acids. CDR1 SGHTA and CDR2 FQGNSA come from the germline V gene. In DNA form, the CDR3 reads TGTGCCAGCAGCCAGGCCAGGGGTCGATACAATGAGCAGTACTTC. Its protein is CASSQARGRYNEQYF.

This clonotype appeared a single time. The gene calls are TRBV7-2 and TRBJ2-5, with D unclear. The CDR3 covers 14 residues. The germline CDR1 and CDR2 sequences are SGHTA and FQGNSA. Trimming left V 5 bases short and J 2 bases short, with 12 bases between. Here the CDR3 reads CASSARHLQETQYF. DNA for the CDR3: TGTGCCAGCAGCGCCCGACACCTACAAGAGACCCAGTACTTC.